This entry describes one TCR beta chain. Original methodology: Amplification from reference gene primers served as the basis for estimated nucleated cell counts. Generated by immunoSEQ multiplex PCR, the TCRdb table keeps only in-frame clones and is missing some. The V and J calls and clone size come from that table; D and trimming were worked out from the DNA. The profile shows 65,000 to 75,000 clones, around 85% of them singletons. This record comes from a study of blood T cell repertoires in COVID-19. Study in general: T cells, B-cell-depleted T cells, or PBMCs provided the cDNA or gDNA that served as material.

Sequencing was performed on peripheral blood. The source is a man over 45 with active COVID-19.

DNA for the CDR3: TGTGCCAGCAGAGGAGGACAGGGAAGAATATACGAGCAGTACTTC. Protein product: CASRGGQGRIYEQYF. The chain uses TRBV2 and TRBJ2-7; 8 positions match TRBD1. The trim removed 6 bases at V and 4 bases at J, leaving 11 bases unmatched. CDR3 size: 15 residues. Germline V gene sequence: CDR1 SNHLY, CDR2 FYNNEI.